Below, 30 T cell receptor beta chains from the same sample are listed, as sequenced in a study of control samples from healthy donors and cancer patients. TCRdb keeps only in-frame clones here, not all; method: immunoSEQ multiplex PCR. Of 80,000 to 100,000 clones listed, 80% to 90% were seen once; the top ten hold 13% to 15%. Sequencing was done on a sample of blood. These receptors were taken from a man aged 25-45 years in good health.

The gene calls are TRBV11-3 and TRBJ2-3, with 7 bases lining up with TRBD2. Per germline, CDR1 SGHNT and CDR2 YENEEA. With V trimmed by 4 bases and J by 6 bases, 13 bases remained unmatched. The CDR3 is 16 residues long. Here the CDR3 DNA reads TGTGCCAGCAGCTCTCGGAGGAGGGGAGGGGTGGATACGCAGTATTTT. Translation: CASSSRRRGGVDTQYF.

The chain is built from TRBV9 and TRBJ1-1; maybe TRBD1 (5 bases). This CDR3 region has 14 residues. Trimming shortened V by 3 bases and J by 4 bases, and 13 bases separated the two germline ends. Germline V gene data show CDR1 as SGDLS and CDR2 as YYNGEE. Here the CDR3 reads CASSAPERGTEAFF. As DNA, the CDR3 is TGTGCCAGCAGCGCCCCCGAGAGGGGCACTGAAGCTTTCTTT.

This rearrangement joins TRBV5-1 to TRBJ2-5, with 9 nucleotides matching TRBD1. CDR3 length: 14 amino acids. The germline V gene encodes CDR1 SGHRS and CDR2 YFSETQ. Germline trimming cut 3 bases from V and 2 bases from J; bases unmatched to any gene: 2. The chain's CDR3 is CASSWGQGQETQYF. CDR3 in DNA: TGCGCCAGCAGCTGGGGACAGGGTCAAGAGACCCAGTACTTC.

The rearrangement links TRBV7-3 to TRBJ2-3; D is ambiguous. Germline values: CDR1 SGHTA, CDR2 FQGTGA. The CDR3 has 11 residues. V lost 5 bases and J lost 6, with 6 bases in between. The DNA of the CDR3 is TGTGCCAGCAGCAATAGTGATACGCAGTATTTT. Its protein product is CASSNSDTQYF.

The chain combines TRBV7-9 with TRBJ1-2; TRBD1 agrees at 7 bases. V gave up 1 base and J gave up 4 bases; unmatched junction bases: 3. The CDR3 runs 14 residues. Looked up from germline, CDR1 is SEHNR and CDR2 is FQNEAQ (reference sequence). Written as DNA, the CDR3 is TGTGCCAGCAGCTTAGGGGACAGCCTCTATGGCTACACCTTC. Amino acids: CASSLGDSLYGYTF.

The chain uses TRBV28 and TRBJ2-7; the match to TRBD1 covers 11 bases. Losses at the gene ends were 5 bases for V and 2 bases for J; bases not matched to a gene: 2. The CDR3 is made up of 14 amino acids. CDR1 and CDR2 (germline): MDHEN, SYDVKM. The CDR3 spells CASSRTGGTYEQYF. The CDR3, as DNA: TGTGCCAGCAGTCGGACAGGGGGCACCTACGAGCAGTACTTC. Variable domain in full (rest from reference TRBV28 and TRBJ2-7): DVKVTQSSRYLVKRTGEKVFLECVQDMDHENMFWYRQDPGLGLRLIYFSYDVKMKEKGDIPEGYSVSREKKERFSLILESASTNQTSMYLCASSRTGGTYEQYFGPGTRLTVT.

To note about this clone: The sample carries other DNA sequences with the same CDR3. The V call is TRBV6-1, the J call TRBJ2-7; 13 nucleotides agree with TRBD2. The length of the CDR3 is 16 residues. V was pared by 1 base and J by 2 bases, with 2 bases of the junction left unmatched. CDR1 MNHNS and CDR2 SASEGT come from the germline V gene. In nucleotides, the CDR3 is TGTGCCAGCAGTGAAGGACTAGCGGGAGGACCCTACGAGCAGTACTTC. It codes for CASSEGLAGGPYEQYF.

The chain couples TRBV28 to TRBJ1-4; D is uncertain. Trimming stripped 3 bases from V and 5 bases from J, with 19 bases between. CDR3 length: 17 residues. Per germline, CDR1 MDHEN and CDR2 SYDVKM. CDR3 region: CASSLLLTDGVNEKLFF. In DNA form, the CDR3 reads TGTGCCAGCAGTTTGTTATTAACCGATGGCGTAAATGAAAAACTGTTTTTT. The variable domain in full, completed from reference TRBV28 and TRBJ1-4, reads DVKVTQSSRYLVKRTGEKVFLECVQDMDHENMFWYRQDPGLGLRLIYFSYDVKMKEKGDIPEGYSVSREKKERFSLILESASTNQTSMYLCASSLLLTDGVNEKLFFGSGTQLSVL.

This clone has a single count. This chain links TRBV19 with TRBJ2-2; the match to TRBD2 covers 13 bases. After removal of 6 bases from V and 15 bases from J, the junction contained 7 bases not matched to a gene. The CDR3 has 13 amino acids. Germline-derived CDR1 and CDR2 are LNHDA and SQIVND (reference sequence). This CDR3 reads CASSRTSGRELFF. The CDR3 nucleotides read TGTGCCAGTAGCCGGACTAGCGGGAGAGAGTTGTTTTTT.

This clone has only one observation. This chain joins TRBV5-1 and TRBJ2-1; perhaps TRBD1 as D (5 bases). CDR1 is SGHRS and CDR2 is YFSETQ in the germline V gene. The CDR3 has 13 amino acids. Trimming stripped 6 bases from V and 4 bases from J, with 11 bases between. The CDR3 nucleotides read TGCGCCAGCACCCGTGACAGTTACAATGAGCAGTTCTTC. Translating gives CASTRDSYNEQFF. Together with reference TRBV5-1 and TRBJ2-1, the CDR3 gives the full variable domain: KAGVTQTPRYLIKTRGQQVTLSCSPISGHRSVSWYQQTPGQGLQFLFEYFSETQRNKGNFPGRFSGRQFSNSRSEMNVSTLELGDSALYLCASTRDSYNEQFFGPGTRLTVL.

The CDR3: CASRLQMNTEAFF. As DNA, the CDR3 is TGTGCCAGCAGACTCCAGATGAACACTGAAGCTTTCTTT. The V and J genes are TRBV6-5 and TRBJ1-1; D gene ambiguous. Between the trimmed V and J ends, which lost 6 bases and 0 bases, there was a span of 8 bases. This CDR3 has 13 amino acids. Germline assignment: CDR1 MNHEY and CDR2 SVGAGI.

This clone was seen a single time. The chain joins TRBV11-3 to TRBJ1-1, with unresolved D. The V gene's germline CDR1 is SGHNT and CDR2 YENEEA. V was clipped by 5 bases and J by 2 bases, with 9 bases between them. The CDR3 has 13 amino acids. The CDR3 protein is CASSPRINTEAFF. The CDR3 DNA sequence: TGTGCCAGCAGCCCTAGGATTAACACTGAAGCTTTCTTT.

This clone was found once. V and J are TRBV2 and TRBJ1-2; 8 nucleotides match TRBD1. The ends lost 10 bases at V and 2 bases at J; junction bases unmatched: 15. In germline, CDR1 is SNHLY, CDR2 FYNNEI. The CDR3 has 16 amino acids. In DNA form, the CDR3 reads TGTGCCATCCTGACAGGGGCCCTACAATTGAACTATGGCTACACCTTC. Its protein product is CAILTGALQLNYGYTF.

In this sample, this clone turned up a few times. CDR3 protein: CASSAGLAGQETQYF. CDR3 bases: TGTGCCAGCAGCGCTGGACTAGCGGGGCAAGAGACCCAGTACTTC. This chain connects TRBV5-8 to TRBJ2-5; 12 bases match TRBD2. The CDR3 spans 15 residues. CDR1 and CDR2 (germline): SGHTS, YDEGEE. The V and J ends lost 4 bases and 2 bases, in that order; junction bases with no gene match: 3.

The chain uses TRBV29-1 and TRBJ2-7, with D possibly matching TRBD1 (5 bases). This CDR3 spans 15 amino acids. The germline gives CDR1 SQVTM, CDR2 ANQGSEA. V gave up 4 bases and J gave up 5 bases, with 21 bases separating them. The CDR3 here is CSVVLGDSGHHEQYF. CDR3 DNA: TGCAGCGTTGTCCTCGGTGACAGTGGACACCACGAGCAGTACTTC.

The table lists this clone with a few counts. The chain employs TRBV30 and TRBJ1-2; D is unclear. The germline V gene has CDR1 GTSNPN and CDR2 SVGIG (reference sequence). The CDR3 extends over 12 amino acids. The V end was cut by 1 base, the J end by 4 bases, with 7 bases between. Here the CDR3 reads CAWSESRYGYTF. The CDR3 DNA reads TGTGCCTGGAGTGAGTCTCGCTATGGCTACACCTTC.

Here the CDR3 DNA reads TGCGCCAGCAGTGAACAGATAACAGAGACCCAGTACTTC. Encoded protein: CASSEQITETQYF. V usage is TRBV10-2 and J usage is TRBJ2-5, with no clear D. With 3 bases removed from V and 4 bases from J, the gap between germline ends came to 9 bases. Germline V gene lookup returns CDR1 WSHSY and CDR2 SAAADI. The CDR3 extends over 13 amino acids.

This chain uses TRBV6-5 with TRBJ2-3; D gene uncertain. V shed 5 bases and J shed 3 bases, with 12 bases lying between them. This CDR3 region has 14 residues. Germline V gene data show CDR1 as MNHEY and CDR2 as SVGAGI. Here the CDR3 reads CASSQYAVTDTQYF. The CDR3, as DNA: TGTGCCAGCAGTCAGTACGCGGTTACAGATACGCAGTATTTT.

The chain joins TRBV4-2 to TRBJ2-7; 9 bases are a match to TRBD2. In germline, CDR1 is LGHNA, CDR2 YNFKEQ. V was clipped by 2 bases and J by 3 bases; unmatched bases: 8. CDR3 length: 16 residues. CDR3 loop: CASSQLLAGQGYEQYF. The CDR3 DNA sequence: TGTGCCAGCAGCCAACTTCTAGCGGGACAAGGCTACGAGCAGTACTTC.

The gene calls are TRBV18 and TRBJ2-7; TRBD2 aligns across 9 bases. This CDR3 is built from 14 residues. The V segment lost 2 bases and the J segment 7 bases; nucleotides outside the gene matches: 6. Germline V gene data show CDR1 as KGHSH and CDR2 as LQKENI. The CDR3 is CASSPGSGRGEQYF. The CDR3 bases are TGTGCCAGCTCACCAGGTAGCGGGAGAGGGGAGCAGTACTTC.

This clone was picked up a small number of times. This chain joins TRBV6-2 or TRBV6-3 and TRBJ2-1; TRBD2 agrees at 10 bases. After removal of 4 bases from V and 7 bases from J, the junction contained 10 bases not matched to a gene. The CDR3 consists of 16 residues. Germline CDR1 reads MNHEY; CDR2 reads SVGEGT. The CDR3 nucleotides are TGTGCCAGCAGTTCCCTAGCGGGAGAACGTGGTAATGAGCAGTTCTTC. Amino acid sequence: CASSSLAGERGNEQFF.

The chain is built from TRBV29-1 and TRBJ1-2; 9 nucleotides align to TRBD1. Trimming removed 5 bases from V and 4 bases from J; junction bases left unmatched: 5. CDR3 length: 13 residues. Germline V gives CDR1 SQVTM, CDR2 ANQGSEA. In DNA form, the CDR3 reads TGCAGCGTTCCGACAGGGGGAGGCTATGGCTACACCTTC. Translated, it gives CSVPTGGGYGYTF. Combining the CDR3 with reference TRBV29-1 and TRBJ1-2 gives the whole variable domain SAVISQKPSRDICQRGTSLTIQCQVDSQVTMMFWYRQQPGQSLTLIATANQGSEATYESGFVIDKFPISRPNLTFSTLTVSNMSPEDSSIYLCSVPTGGGYGYTFGSGTRLTVV.

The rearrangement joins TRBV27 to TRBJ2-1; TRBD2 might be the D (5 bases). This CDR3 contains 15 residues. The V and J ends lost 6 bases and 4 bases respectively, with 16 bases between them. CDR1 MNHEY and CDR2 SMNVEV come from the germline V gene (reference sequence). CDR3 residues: CASSLGGFEYNEQFF. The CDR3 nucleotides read TGTGCCAGCAGCCTTGGAGGATTCGAGTACAATGAGCAGTTCTTC.

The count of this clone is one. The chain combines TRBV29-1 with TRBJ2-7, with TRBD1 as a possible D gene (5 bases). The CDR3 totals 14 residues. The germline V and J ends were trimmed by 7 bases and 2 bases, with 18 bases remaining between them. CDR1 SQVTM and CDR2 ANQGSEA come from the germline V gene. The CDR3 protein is CSALPEGATYEQYF. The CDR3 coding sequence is TGCAGCGCTCTACCCGAAGGGGCCACCTACGAGCAGTACTTC.

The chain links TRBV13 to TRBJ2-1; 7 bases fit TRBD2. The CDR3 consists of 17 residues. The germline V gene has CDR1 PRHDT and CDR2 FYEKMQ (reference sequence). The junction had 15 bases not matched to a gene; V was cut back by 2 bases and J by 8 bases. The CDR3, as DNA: TGTGCCAGCAGCTTATCGGGGGGAGCGGGGCCCCAATATGAGCAGTTCTTC. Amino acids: CASSLSGGAGPQYEQFF.

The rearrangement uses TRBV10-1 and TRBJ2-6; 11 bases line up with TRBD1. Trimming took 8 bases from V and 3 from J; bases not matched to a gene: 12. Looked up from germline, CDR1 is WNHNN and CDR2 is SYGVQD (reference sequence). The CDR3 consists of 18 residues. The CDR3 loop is CASGGTGGQAGGANVLTF. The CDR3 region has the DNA TGCGCCAGCGGTGGGACAGGGGGACAGGCTGGTGGGGCCAACGTCCTGACTTTC.

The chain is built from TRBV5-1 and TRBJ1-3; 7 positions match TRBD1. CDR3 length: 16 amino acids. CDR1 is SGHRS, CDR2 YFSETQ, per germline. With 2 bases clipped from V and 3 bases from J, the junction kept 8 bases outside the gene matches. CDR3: CASSFSAGQVGNTIYF. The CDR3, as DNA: TGCGCCAGCAGCTTCTCGGCTGGACAGGTTGGAAACACCATATATTTT.

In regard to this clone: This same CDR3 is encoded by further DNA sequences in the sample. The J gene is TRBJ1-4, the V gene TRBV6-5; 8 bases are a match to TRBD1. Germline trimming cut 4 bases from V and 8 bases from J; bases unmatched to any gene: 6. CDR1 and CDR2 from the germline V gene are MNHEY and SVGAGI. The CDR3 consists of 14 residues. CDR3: CASSSGQGREKLFF. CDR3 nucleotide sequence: TGTGCCAGCAGTTCTGGACAGGGTAGGGAAAAACTGTTTTTT.

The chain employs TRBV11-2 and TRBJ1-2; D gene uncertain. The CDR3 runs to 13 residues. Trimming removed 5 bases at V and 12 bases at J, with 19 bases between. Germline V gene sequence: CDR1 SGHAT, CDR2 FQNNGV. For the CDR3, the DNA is TGTGCCAGCAGCCCGACCGCAGATGTGAGAAACACCTTC. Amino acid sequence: CASSPTADVRNTF.

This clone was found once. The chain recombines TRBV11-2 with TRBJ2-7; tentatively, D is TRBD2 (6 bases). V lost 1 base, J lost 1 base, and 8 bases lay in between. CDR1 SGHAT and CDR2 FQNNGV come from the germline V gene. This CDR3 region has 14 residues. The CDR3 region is CASSLAGDSYEQYF. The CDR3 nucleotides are TGTGCCAGCAGCTTAGCGGGAGATTCCTACGAGCAGTACTTC.